One sample yielded the 18 T cell receptor beta chains listed below, sequenced in a study of shared clonotypes between healthy human individuals. Clones were sequenced by immunoSEQ multiplex PCR, and TCRdb holds only the in-frame ones, with some missing. This sample has 2,500,000 or so clones; roughly 93% occur once, and the top ten carry approximately 0.37%. The sequenced material came from naive CD4+ T cells from PBMCs. Subset indicated: CD45RA+ positively selected. The receptors derive from a man between 18 and 35 years old in good health. Some clones in this sample may be carry-over from other donors' samples.

This clone occurred once. The chain couples TRBV10-3 to TRBJ2-3; TRBD2 matches 12 bases. The CDR3 has 15 amino acids. From germline, CDR1 is ENHRY and CDR2 SYGVKD. Germline trimming cut 2 bases from V and 4 bases from J; bases unmatched to any gene: 1. In nucleotides, the CDR3 is TGTGCCATCAGTGAGACTAGCGGGAGGCCAGATACGCAGTATTTT. Its protein is CAISETSGRPDTQYF.

The genes are TRBV7-9 and TRBJ1-2; possible D gene TRBD1, 5 bases. The CDR3 totals 15 residues. V lost 5 bases and J lost 0, with 13 bases in between. Per germline, CDR1 SEHNR and CDR2 FQNEAQ (reference sequence). CDR3 nucleotide sequence: TGTGCCAGCAGCCTCCGGACAAGCCCTAACTATGGCTACACCTTC. Translation gives CASSLRTSPNYGYTF.

The chain links TRBV6-4 to TRBJ1-2, with no clear D. V lost 3 bases, J lost 2 bases, and 10 bases lay in between. The germline V gene has CDR1 MRHNA and CDR2 SNTAGT. This CDR3 spans 14 amino acids. CDR3: CASSEKAFNYGYTF. In nucleotides, the CDR3 is TGTGCCAGCAGTGAAAAGGCTTTCAACTATGGCTACACCTTC.

The chain uses TRBV14 and TRBJ2-1; 13 nucleotides agree with TRBD2. V shed 6 bases, J shed 1 base, and the junction held 0 bases outside the gene matches. CDR1 SGHDN and CDR2 FVKESK come from the germline V gene. The CDR3 has 15 residues. CDR3 nucleotide sequence: TGTGCCAGCAGGACTAGCGGGAGGTCCTACAATGAGCAGTTCTTC. The encoded protein is CASRTSGRSYNEQFF. Variable domain in full (rest from reference TRBV14 and TRBJ2-1): EAGVTQFPSHSVIEKGQTVTLRCDPISGHDNLYWYRRVMGKEIKFLLHFVKESKQDESGMPNNRFLAERTGGTYSTLKVQPAELEDSGVYFCASRTSGRSYNEQFFGPGTRLTVL.

This clone was detected once. The chain links TRBV6-1 to TRBJ2-7; the D gene could be TRBD1 or TRBD2 (5 bases each). CDR1 and CDR2 (germline): MNHNS, SASEGT. This CDR3 has 17 residues. Trimming stripped 4 bases from V and 0 bases from J, with 19 bases between. CDR3 in amino acids: CASSASLGPGSSYEQYF. The DNA for the CDR3 is TGTGCCAGCAGTGCTTCCCTGGGTCCAGGGAGCTCCTACGAGCAGTACTTC.

The chain couples TRBV7-2 to TRBJ2-3, with TRBD2 identical over 9 bases. This CDR3 region has 13 residues. V shed 6 bases, J shed 14 bases, and the junction held 12 bases outside the gene matches. Germline CDR1 reads SGHTA; CDR2 reads FQGNSA. In DNA, the CDR3 is TGTGCCAGCAGAGTAGAGGCGGGAGGGCGGGTGTATTTT. Protein sequence: CASRVEAGGRVYF.

The chain uses TRBV7-2 and TRBJ2-2, with 9 bases lining up with TRBD2. Trimming cost V 7 bases and J 1 base; bases outside gene matches: 7. The CDR3 spans 16 residues. Germline V gene data show CDR1 as SGHTA and CDR2 as FQGNSA. The CDR3 bases are TGTGCCAGCACCCGTAGCGGGAGAGGGAACACCGGGGAGCTGTTTTTT. Protein product: CASTRSGRGNTGELFF.

The chain is built from TRBV2 and TRBJ2-1; D unresolved. Germline CDR1 is SNHLY and CDR2 is FYNNEI. This CDR3 has 13 amino acids. Between the trimmed V and J ends, which lost 6 bases and 4 bases, there was a span of 10 bases. The CDR3 region is CASSESGYNEQFF. The CDR3 DNA sequence: TGTGCCAGCAGCGAATCGGGTTACAATGAGCAGTTCTTC.

This clone was counted once. At one boundary the junction diverges from the germline segment, which might be a read error. Other DNA sequences in this specimen translate into the identical CDR3. This chain joins TRBV28 and TRBJ1-2; D gene unclear. Germline CDR1 and CDR2: MDHEN and SYDVKM. The CDR3 consists of 11 residues. The CDR3 sequence is CASSLLNGYTF. The CDR3 DNA reads TGTGCCAGCAGTTTACTGAATGGCTACACCTTT.

This chain joins TRBV28 and TRBJ2-7; TRBD2 aligns across 9 bases. Germline V gene sequence: CDR1 MDHEN, CDR2 SYDVKM. The CDR3 is 17 residues long. Trimming took 4 bases from V and 3 from J; bases not matched to a gene: 13. The CDR3 here is CASSYSLWSSGNYEQYF. CDR3 DNA: TGTGCCAGCAGTTACTCCCTTTGGTCTAGCGGGAACTACGAGCAGTACTTC.

V gene TRBV2 combines with J gene TRBJ2-7; tentative D call: TRBD1 (5 bases). The CDR3 is made up of 14 amino acids. Germline V gene lookup returns CDR1 SNHLY and CDR2 FYNNEI. V lost 8 bases and J 5 bases, leaving 19 bases between the germline ends. This chain's CDR3 is CASSTKAGKHEQYF. The DNA for the CDR3 is TGTGCCAGCTCGACCAAGGCAGGGAAACACGAGCAGTACTTC.

J is TRBJ2-7 and V is TRBV27; TRBD1 matches at 7 bases. Germline CDR1 reads MNHEY; CDR2 reads SMNVEV (reference sequence). V dropped 6 bases and J dropped 2; count of bases not matched to a gene: 13. The CDR3 is made up of 16 amino acids. CDR3 nucleotides: TGTGCCAGCAGAAACCGAGGTTGGCAGGGGGCCTACGAGCAGTACTTC. The encoded protein is CASRNRGWQGAYEQYF.

The gene calls are TRBV9 and TRBJ1-2; the D is unclear. The CDR3 covers 15 residues. Germline V gene lookup returns CDR1 SGDLS and CDR2 YYNGEE. V was trimmed by 4 bases and J by 5 bases, leaving 18 bases between them. CDR3 in DNA: TGTGCCAGCAGCCCAACTGGTACCCTCTATTATGGCTACACCTTC. Protein product: CASSPTGTLYYGYTF.

The V and J genes are TRBV28 and TRBJ2-5; D uncertain. Germline V gene lookup returns CDR1 MDHEN and CDR2 SYDVKM. The V end was cut by 7 bases, the J end by 5 bases, with 11 bases between. This CDR3 comprises 12 residues. The CDR3 loop reads CASMARAETQYF. CDR3 coding DNA: TGTGCCAGCATGGCAAGGGCTGAGACCCAGTACTTC.

The chain couples TRBV29-1 to TRBJ2-1; a possible D gene is TRBD1 (6 bases). Germline CDR1 is SQVTM and CDR2 is ANQGSEA. Deletions cut 4 bases from V and 2 bases from J, with 18 bases between. The CDR3 has 16 residues. CDR3 sequence: CSVVFRGHEPYNEQFF. CDR3 sequence (DNA): TGCAGCGTTGTCTTCCGGGGACACGAACCCTACAATGAGCAGTTCTTC.

V usage is TRBV6-1 and J usage is TRBJ1-2; 7 nucleotides agree with TRBD1. Germline V CDR1 and CDR2: MNHNS, SASEGT. V shed 4 bases, J shed 3 bases, and the junction held 11 bases outside the gene matches. The length of the CDR3 is 16 residues. This CDR3 is CASSVFSGQTYYGYTF. CDR3 DNA: TGTGCCAGCAGTGTATTTTCGGGACAGACTTACTATGGCTACACCTTC.

The chain joins TRBV11-2 to TRBJ1-2; possibly TRBD1 for D (5 bases). Trimming left V 5 bases short and J 5 bases short, with 18 bases between. CDR3 size: 15 residues. Germline V gene sequence: CDR1 SGHAT, CDR2 FQNNGV. In DNA, the CDR3 is TGTGCCAGCAGCCCGGTCCGGAGGGACCAGTATGGCTACACCTTC. Translation: CASSPVRRDQYGYTF.

The chain carries TRBV10-3 and TRBJ2-7; D is ambiguous. The CDR3 is 13 amino acids. Germline V gives CDR1 ENHRY, CDR2 SYGVKD. Trimming shortened V by 0 bases and J by 5 bases, and 8 bases separated the two germline ends. DNA of the CDR3: TGTGCCATCAGTGAGTCGAGTGAGGACGAGCAGTACTTC. This codes for CAISESSEDEQYF.